The next 21 T cell receptor beta chains were all read from a single sample in a study of blood T cell repertoires in COVID-19. Using immunoSEQ multiplex PCR, the repertoire was profiled, and TCRdb retains in-frame clones only, with some absent. The sample has about 140,000 clones, 75% to 90% seen once; the top ten hold more than 9.5%. Sequenced sample: peripheral blood. The receptors originated from an elderly woman with acute or convalescent COVID-19.

The gene calls are TRBV19 and TRBJ2-1; D perhaps matches TRBD1 (6 bases). Trimming pared 3 bases from V and 8 bases from J, leaving 11 bases between. Germline V lookup: CDR1 LNHDA, CDR2 SQIVND (reference sequence). The CDR3 extends over 13 amino acids. CDR3 amino acids: CASSIQGLYEQFF. The CDR3 DNA reads as TGTGCCAGTAGTATCCAGGGGTTGTATGAGCAGTTCTTC.

The chain uses TRBV28 and TRBJ1-2; D is undetermined. In germline, CDR1 is MDHEN, CDR2 SYDVKM. Trimming shortened V by 7 bases and J by 4 bases, and 19 bases separated the two germline ends. This CDR3 is built from 15 residues. The CDR3 protein is CASNSPGEASYGYTF. For the CDR3, the DNA is TGTGCCAGCAACTCGCCCGGTGAGGCCTCCTATGGCTACACCTTC.

The gene calls are TRBV7-2 and TRBJ1-2, with TRBD1 identical over 9 bases. J gave up 8 bases and V 3 bases, and 7 bases lay outside the gene matches. Germline V gene data show CDR1 as SGHTA and CDR2 as FQGNSA. This CDR3 is 14 amino acids long. Here the CDR3 DNA reads TGTGCCAGCAGCTTGGGGACAGGGCGCAACGGCTACACCTTC. Translating it yields CASSLGTGRNGYTF. Variable domain in full (rest from reference TRBV7-2 and TRBJ1-2): GAGVSQSPSNKVTEKGKDVELRCDPISGHTALYWYRQSLGQGLEFLIYFQGNSAPDKSGLPSDRFSAERTGGSVSTLTIQRTQQEDSAVYLCASSLGTGRNGYTFGSGTRLTVV.

The chain couples TRBV7-2 to TRBJ1-2; D gene ambiguous. Germline-derived CDR1 and CDR2 are SGHTA and FQGNSA. Trimming removed 5 bases at V and 5 bases at J, with 18 bases between. The CDR3 is 15 amino acids. The CDR3 protein is CASSHFTVMEYGYTF. The CDR3 nucleotides are TGTGCCAGCAGCCATTTCACAGTAATGGAATATGGCTACACCTTC.

This chain connects TRBV9 to TRBJ2-1, with 10 positions matching TRBD2. The CDR3 length is 17 residues. Germline V gene data show CDR1 as SGDLS and CDR2 as YYNGEE. V shed 0 bases, J shed 15 bases, and the junction held 18 bases outside the gene matches. CDR3 protein: CASSVEVRPSGGATLFF. In nucleotides, the CDR3 is TGTGCCAGCAGCGTAGAAGTTAGGCCTAGCGGGGGTGCGACCCTGTTCTTC.

Only a few counts were recorded for this clone. The same CDR3 is also encoded by other DNA sequences in this sample. The chain employs TRBV18 and TRBJ2-5, with 10 bases identical to TRBD1. The junction had 2 bases not matched to a gene; V was cut back by 3 bases and J by 4 bases. This CDR3 comprises 14 residues. Germline V gene lookup returns CDR1 KGHSH and CDR2 LQKENI. The CDR3 DNA reads as TGTGCCAGCTCACCCGGGGACAGGGGAGAGACCCAGTACTTC. Encoded protein: CASSPGDRGETQYF. Complete variable domain (other parts from reference TRBV18 and TRBJ2-5): NAGVMQNPRHLVRRRGQEARLRCSPMKGHSHVYWYRQLPEEGLKFMVYLQKENIIDESGMPKERFSAEFPKEGPSILRIQQVVRGDSAAYFCASSPGDRGETQYFGPGTRLLVL.

The sample holds one count of this clone. The V and J genes are TRBV11-2 and TRBJ2-7, with 8 bases matching TRBD1. CDR1 and CDR2 from the germline V gene are SGHAT and FQNNGV. Trimming at V came to 4 bases and at J to 0 bases, leaving 8 bases not matched to a gene. CDR3 size: 16 residues. In DNA, the CDR3 is TGTGCCAGCAGCTCCTGGGAGGACAGGGCCTCCTACGAGCAGTACTTC. It encodes CASSSWEDRASYEQYF. The variable domain in full, with the rest retrieved from reference TRBV11-2 and TRBJ2-7, is EAGVAQSPRYKIIEKRQSVAFWCNPISGHATLYWYQQILGQGPKLLIQFQNNGVVDDSQLPKDRFSAERLKGVDSTLKIQPAKLEDSAVYLCASSSWEDRASYEQYFGPGTRLTVT.

This chain joins TRBV7-2 and TRBJ1-2, with 7 bases that match TRBD1. The germline gives CDR1 SGHTA, CDR2 FQGNSA. CDR3 size: 14 residues. Trimming removed 5 bases from V and 2 bases from J; junction bases left unmatched: 5. The CDR3 bases are TGTGCCAGCAGCCTATCGGGACAGAACTATGGCTACACCTTC. It encodes CASSLSGQNYGYTF.

This clone was detected only once. The chain has TRBV18 and TRBJ1-1; 7 bases fit TRBD1. V dropped 2 bases and J dropped 6; count of bases not matched to a gene: 9. The CDR3 has 15 residues. Germline V gives CDR1 KGHSH, CDR2 LQKENI. This CDR3 is CASSPSIDRAPEAFF. The CDR3 DNA reads TGTGCCAGCTCACCATCAATCGACAGGGCTCCTGAAGCTTTCTTT.

This clone came up once. The J gene is TRBJ2-1, the V gene TRBV6-4; 8 nucleotides line up with TRBD1. This CDR3 has 13 residues. Looked up from germline, CDR1 is MRHNA and CDR2 is SNTAGT. With 6 bases clipped from V and 5 bases from J, the junction kept 3 bases outside the gene matches. This CDR3 reads CASSQQGDNEQFF. The CDR3 DNA sequence: TGTGCCAGCAGCCAACAGGGGGACAATGAGCAGTTCTTC.

This chain uses TRBV9 with TRBJ1-3, with D perhaps matching TRBD1 (6 bases). V dropped 0 bases and J dropped 2 bases, with 18 bases sitting between them. This CDR3 has 18 amino acids. Per the germline V gene, CDR1 is SGDLS and CDR2 is YYNGEE. The CDR3 region is CASSVDPAGAEAGNTIYF. The CDR3 bases are TGTGCCAGCAGCGTAGATCCGGCGGGGGCGGAGGCTGGAAACACCATATATTTT.

CDR3: CASSFLRGPNTEAFF. Written as DNA, the CDR3 is TGTGCCAGCAGCTTCCTCAGGGGCCCGAACACTGAAGCTTTCTTT. This chain connects TRBV7-9 to TRBJ1-1, with a possible D match to TRBD1 (6 bases). This CDR3 region has 15 residues. Germline CDR1 and CDR2: SEHNR and FQNEAQ (reference sequence). The V gene lost 3 bases and the J gene lost 1 base, with 12 bases spanning the gap.

This clone was seen just once. The chain has TRBV7-2 and TRBJ2-1; 7 bases are a match to TRBD1. Germline loops: CDR1 SGHTA, CDR2 FQGNSA. The CDR3 is 14 residues long. V trimming: 4 bases; J trimming: 12 bases; junction bases outside the gene matches: 12. The CDR3, as DNA: TGTGCCAGCAGCTCCTACAGGGGAGAGGCGAGGCAGTTCTTC. Encoded protein: CASSSYRGEARQFF.

The chain uses TRBV19 and TRBJ2-6, with 8 positions matching TRBD1. The trim removed 4 bases at V and 2 bases at J, leaving 1 base unmatched. Germline CDR1 LNHDA, CDR2 SQIVND (reference sequence). The CDR3 loop spans 15 amino acids. The CDR3 spells CASSTTGAGANVLTF. In DNA form, the CDR3 reads TGTGCCAGTAGTACGACAGGGGCTGGGGCCAACGTCCTGACTTTC.

The chain has TRBV19 and TRBJ2-7, with D unclear. Germline V CDR1 and CDR2: LNHDA, SQIVND (reference sequence). V was clipped by 3 bases and J by 2 bases, with 11 bases between them. The CDR3 contains 14 residues. The CDR3: CASSIHSRPYEQYF. The CDR3 coding sequence is TGTGCCAGTAGTATCCACAGCCGTCCCTACGAGCAGTACTTC.

J is TRBJ1-4 and V is TRBV5-4; D call uncertain. CDR3 length equals 13 residues. Germline V gene lookup returns CDR1 SGHNT and CDR2 YYREEE (reference sequence). V was shortened by 1 base and J by 7 bases, with 8 bases between the two germline ends. CDR3 coding DNA: TGTGCCAGCAGCTTGCCAGAGGGTGAAAAACTGTTTTTT. Protein sequence: CASSLPEGEKLFF.

The rearrangement joins TRBV6-5 to TRBJ1-3; D unclear. The CDR3 has 15 residues. Trimming removed 4 bases from V and 0 bases from J, with 10 bases in between. Germline CDR1 and CDR2: MNHEY and SVGAGI. The DNA for the CDR3 is TGTGCCAGCAGTTCTCGGGGTCTCTCTGGAAACACCATATATTTT. This sequence encodes CASSSRGLSGNTIYF.

The rearrangement uses TRBV18 and TRBJ2-7; a possible D gene is TRBD1 (6 bases). CDR3 size: 14 residues. Trimming removed 3 bases from V and 0 bases from J, with 9 bases in between. Germline V gene lookup returns CDR1 KGHSH and CDR2 LQKENI. Here the CDR3 reads CASSPQGISYEQYF. The CDR3 nucleotides read TGTGCCAGCTCACCCCAGGGGATCTCCTACGAGCAGTACTTC.

This chain links TRBV5-4 with TRBJ2-3, with 10 bases matching TRBD2. The V gene's germline CDR1 is SGHNT and CDR2 YYREEE (reference sequence). Trimming took 4 bases from V and 6 from J; bases not matched to a gene: 8. The CDR3 runs 15 residues. CDR3 nucleotide sequence: TGTGCCAGCAGCAAAGCGGGGGGGCCTCGGGATACGCAGTATTTT. Translation: CASSKAGGPRDTQYF. The entire variable domain, with the rest obtained from reference TRBV5-4 and TRBJ2-3, is as follows: ETGVTQSPTHLIKTRGQQVTLRCSSQSGHNTVSWYQQALGQGPQFIFQYYREEENGRGNFPPRFSGLQFPNYSSELNVNALELDDSALYLCASSKAGGPRDTQYFGPGTRLTVL.

The CDR3 DNA is TGTGCCAGCAGCTTTGGCGGGGTCACAGATACGCAGTATTTT. It codes for CASSFGGVTDTQYF. The rearrangement links TRBV7-2 to TRBJ2-3, with a tentative D call TRBD2 (6 bases). The germline V gene encodes CDR1 SGHTA and CDR2 FQGNSA. The CDR3 is 14 amino acids. V lost 3 bases and J 2 bases, leaving 9 bases between the germline ends.

This rearrangement joins TRBV7-9 to TRBJ2-3; possible D gene TRBD2, 5 bases. Germline V gene lookup returns CDR1 SEHNR and CDR2 FQNEAQ (reference sequence). The V end lost 0 bases, the J end lost 4 bases, and 11 bases lay between the germline ends. This CDR3 comprises 15 residues. CDR3 coding DNA: TGTGCCAGCAGCTTAGCAGGGAGAATCTCAGATACGCAGTATTTT. It codes for CASSLAGRISDTQYF.